Listed below are T cell receptor beta chains from one sample, sequenced in a study of blood T cell repertoires in COVID-19. Profiling relied on immunoSEQ multiplex PCR, and the TCRdb table lists in-frame clones only, not all of them. This sample has more than 95,000 clones, with around 86% found just once. The specimen sequenced was peripheral blood. The receptor set was obtained from a human donor in a cohort sampled during active COVID-19. Both conserved end residues are part of each CDR3. Each record gives: V gene, D gene, clone size, J gene, CDR3 DNA, CDR3 protein. The D gene is left open where the match is weak. Clone size is not always given. Where it is, it says once, few, many or a class for expanded clones.

>TRBV3-1/TRBV3-2|TRBD1|-|TRBJ1-2
TGTGCCAGCAGCCGGAGGGGGCAGCTTAACTATGGCTACACCTTC
CASSRRGQLNYGYTF
>TRBV12-3/TRBV12-4|-|-|TRBJ1-1
TGTGCCAGCAAAGGGGTGGGGGGGGCTTTCTTT
CASKGVGGAFF
>TRBV27|-|-|TRBJ2-3
TGTGCCAGCAGTTTGCGGTACTTCGAGGGCACAGATACGCAGTATTTT
CASSLRYFEGTDTQYF
>TRBV10-2|TRBD2|-|TRBJ2-7
TGCGCCAGCTCTGTGGCTAGCGGGAGTAGCCACGAGCAGTACTTC
CASSVASGSSHEQYF
>TRBV7-2|TRBD2|-|TRBJ2-3
TGTGCCAGCAGCTTTCCGGGAGGCTTGGGGAGCACAGATACGCAGTATTTT
CASSFPGGLGSTDTQYF
>TRBV19|TRBD1|-|TRBJ2-5
TGTGCCAGTAGTATCAGGGACAGTAATAAAGGCCAAGAGACCCAGTACTTC
CASSIRDSNKGQETQYF
>TRBV27|TRBD2|-|TRBJ2-1
TGTGCCAGCAGTACCCAGCGGGAGGGCCGTGGTGAGCAGTTCTTC
CASSTQREGRGEQFF
>TRBV5-6|-|-|TRBJ2-5
TGTGCCAGCAGCTTGCTTGCTTTCTCTAGCCCAGGAATTCAAGAGACCCAGTACTTC
CASSLLAFSSPGIQETQYF
>TRBV7-2|TRBD2|-|TRBJ2-3
TGTGCCAGCAGCCCCGGACTAGGTCCGCCAGATACGCAGTATTTT
CASSPGLGPPDTQYF
>TRBV27|-|-|TRBJ1-3
TGTGCCAGCAGTTTAGACTTCAGGGCTCTGACAGCTGGAAACACCATATATTTT
CASSLDFRALTAGNTIYF
>TRBV5-1|TRBD2|-|TRBJ2-3
TGCGCCAGCAGCTTACCTTCATCGGCGGGGGGCACAGATACGCAGTATTTT
CASSLPSSAGGTDTQYF
>TRBV15|-|once|TRBJ1-1
TGTGCCACCAGCAGAGATCTTGGGGCGAACTTGAACACTGAAGCTTTCTTT
CATSRDLGANLNTEAFF
>TRBV9|TRBD1|-|TRBJ1-3
TGTGCCAGCAGCCCTAGACAGGGGACTGGAAACACCATATATTTT
CASSPRQGTGNTIYF
>TRBV6-6|TRBD2|-|TRBJ2-7
TGTGCCAGCAGTCGATCGCTAGCGGGAGAACCGTACTTC
CASSRSLAGEPYF
>TRBV28|TRBD1|-|TRBJ1-2
TGTGCCAGCAGTGGGATGGGGCAGGGGGCAGGAGGCTACACCTTC
CASSGMGQGAGGYTF
>TRBV2|-|-|TRBJ1-1
TGTGCCAGCAGGAGTCAGGGATCCACTGAAGCTTTCTTT
CASRSQGSTEAFF
>TRBV2|-|-|TRBJ2-5
TGTGCCAGCAGTTCGCCACCAGGGTCCCAGTACTTC
CASSSPPGSQYF
>TRBV4-3|TRBD1|-|TRBJ1-1
TGCGCCAGCAGCCAACGGACAGGGGGGACTGAAGCTTTCTTT
CASSQRTGGTEAFF
>TRBV19|TRBD1|-|TRBJ1-1
TGTGCCAGTAGTATGTTCGCAGGGGGGAACACTGAAGCTTTCTTT
CASSMFAGGNTEAFF
>TRBV18|TRBD2|-|TRBJ2-7
TGTGCCAGCTCACCCCCAGCGGGAGGCTACGAGCAGTACTTC
CASSPPAGGYEQYF
>TRBV30|TRBD1|-|TRBJ2-5
TGTGCCTGGAGTCGTCCGGGACAGGGTGAAGAGACCCAGTACTTC
CAWSRPGQGEETQYF
>TRBV18|TRBD1|-|TRBJ2-2
TGTGCCAGCTCACCACTACAGGGGACCGGGGAGCTGTTTTTT
CASSPLQGTGELFF
>TRBV28|TRBD1|-|TRBJ1-6
TGTGCCAGCAGTTTAACAATGGGACAGGGGGGTTCACCCCTCCACTTT
CASSLTMGQGGSPLHF
>TRBV5-4|TRBD1|-|TRBJ2-7
TGTGCCAGCAGCTCACAAACCGGGACAGGGTCCTACGAGCAGTACTTC
CASSSQTGTGSYEQYF
>TRBV9|-|-|TRBJ2-1
TGTGCCAGCAGCGTAAAAGGGGGTCCCCTCTACAATGAGCAGTTCTTC
CASSVKGGPLYNEQFF
>TRBV29-1|-|-|TRBJ1-4
TGCAGCGTGAGAGAGGGTTGGGATGAAAAACTGTTTTTT
CSVREGWDEKLFF